This is a list of T cell receptor beta chains from one sample in a study of shared clonotypes between healthy human individuals. Profiling relied on immunoSEQ multiplex PCR, and the TCRdb table lists in-frame clones only, not all of them. The sample has about 2 million clones; approximately 94% are singletons. The source material was naive CD8+ T cells sorted from blood. The receptors derive from a man younger than 35 in good health. Each CDR3 is given with its conserved first and last residue. The D gene is left open where the match is weak. Clone size is shown for a subset of rows, as once, few, many or a class of expanded clone.

d_gene	v_gene	j_gene	abundance	CDR3aa	CDR3nt
NA	TRBV5-6	TRBJ2-2	few	CASSPLEVGGELFF	TGTGCCAGCAGCCCGTTAGAAGTGGGCGGGGAGCTGTTTTTT
NA	TRBV6-6	TRBJ2-1	NA	CASSLPLRDEQFF	TGTGCCAGCAGTTTGCCCCTGAGGGATGAGCAGTTCTTC
NA	TRBV13	TRBJ1-1	NA	CASSLVGENTEAFF	TGTGCCAGCAGCTTAGTGGGGGAGAACACTGAAGCTTTCTTT
TRBD1	TRBV19	TRBJ1-2	NA	CASSIQRHHPQGAINYGYTF	TGTGCCAGTAGTATCCAAAGGCATCACCCGCAGGGGGCTATCAACTATGGCTACACCTTC
NA	TRBV27	TRBJ1-6	NA	CASSLSGVQGLTSPLHF	TGTGCCAGCAGTTTATCCGGGGTGCAGGGACTAACTTCACCCCTCCACTTT
NA	TRBV10-3	TRBJ1-2	NA	CAIPGPGGGYTF	TGTGCCATTCCGGGCCCGGGCGGTGGCTACACCTTC
TRBD2	TRBV9	TRBJ2-5	once	CASSVHGGAAETQYF	TGTGCCAGCAGCGTCCACGGGGGGGCTGCGGAGACCCAGTACTTC
TRBD2	TRBV5-1	TRBJ2-1	NA	CASSAGLAGEVSYNEQFF	TGCGCCAGCAGCGCGGGACTAGCGGGGGAAGTATCCTACAATGAGCAGTTCTTC
TRBD1	TRBV7-9	TRBJ2-7	NA	CASSLGQGVPYYEQYF	TGTGCCAGCAGCTTAGGACAGGGGGTCCCCTACTACGAGCAGTACTTC
NA	TRBV5-5	TRBJ1-3	once	CASSLDWSSGNTIYF	TGTGCCAGCAGCTTGGACTGGAGCTCTGGAAACACCATATATTTT
NA	TRBV5-4	TRBJ2-7	once	CASSLGDIAYEQYF	TGTGCCAGCAGCTTGGGGGACATAGCCTACGAGCAGTACTTC
NA	TRBV28	TRBJ1-5	NA	CASSLFRSNQPQHF	TGTGCCAGCAGTTTATTTCGTAGCAATCAGCCCCAGCATTTT
NA	TRBV30	TRBJ2-1	few	CAWGAVYNEQFF	TGTGCCTGGGGGGCCGTTTACAATGAGCAGTTCTTC
NA	TRBV4-1	TRBJ1-3	NA	CASSQGGGNSGNTIYF	TGCGCCAGCAGCCAAGGCGGCGGAAACTCTGGAAACACCATATATTTT
NA	TRBV30	TRBJ2-2	NA	CAWEGGHRLETDDTGELFF	TGTGCCTGGGAGGGAGGACATCGGCTCGAGACTGATGACACCGGGGAGCTGTTTTTT
NA	TRBV2	TRBJ2-7	NA	CASSERTGGRSYEQYF	TGTGCCAGCAGTGAGAGGACAGGCGGGAGGTCCTACGAGCAGTACTTC
TRBD2	TRBV11-3	TRBJ2-3	NA	CASSSGTSDTQYF	TGTGCCAGCAGCTCCGGGACTAGTGATACGCAGTATTTT
TRBD2	TRBV6-5	TRBJ2-3	NA	CATTPEGRVTDTQYF	TGTGCCACTACCCCGGAGGGGAGGGTCACAGATACGCAGTATTTT
TRBD2	TRBV5-4	TRBJ2-5	NA	CASSLDLAGEETQYF	TGTGCCAGCAGCTTGGATCTAGCGGGAGAAGAGACCCAGTACTTC
NA	TRBV27	TRBJ2-5	NA	CASSLLRGPYQETQYF	TGTGCCAGCAGTTTACTTCGGGGGCCGTACCAAGAGACCCAGTACTTC
TRBD2	TRBV5-1	TRBJ2-1	once	CASSLVLAGGQNEQFF	TGCGCCAGCAGCTTGGTACTAGCGGGGGGGCAAAATGAGCAGTTCTTC
NA	TRBV2	TRBJ2-7	once	CASTVSRTYEQYF	TGTGCCAGCACGGTCAGCCGGACCTACGAGCAGTACTTC
NA	TRBV29-1	TRBJ2-1	NA	CSVEDTQGSYNEQFF	TGCAGCGTTGAAGATACGCAGGGCAGCTACAATGAGCAGTTCTTC
TRBD1	TRBV27	TRBJ2-2	NA	CASSLTGGYGTGELFF	TGTGCCAGCAGTTTAACAGGGGGCTACGGGACCGGGGAGCTGTTTTTT
NA	TRBV19	TRBJ2-7	NA	CASSQTGLYEQYF	TGTGCCAGTAGCCAGACAGGCCTCTACGAGCAGTACTTC
NA	TRBV30	TRBJ1-1	NA	CAWSEKGNTEAFF	TGTGCCTGGAGTGAGAAAGGGAACACTGAAGCTTTCTTT
NA	TRBV27	TRBJ1-5	NA	CASSEPGAQPQHF	TGTGCCAGCAGTGAGCCGGGAGCTCAGCCCCAGCATTTT
TRBD1	TRBV29-1	TRBJ1-1	NA	CSVEAGQGFAEAFF	TGCAGCGTTGAAGCGGGACAGGGGTTCGCTGAAGCTTTCTTT
NA	TRBV28	TRBJ2-7	NA	CASSFRDGSYEQYF	TGTGCCAGCAGTTTCAGGGACGGATCCTACGAGCAGTACTTC
NA	TRBV27	TRBJ2-1	NA	CASRQAQYNEQFF	TGTGCCAGCAGGCAGGCTCAATACAATGAGCAGTTCTTC
NA	TRBV4-1	TRBJ1-3	NA	CASSQLTADSGNTIYF	TGCGCCAGCAGCCAATTAACAGCTGACTCTGGAAACACCATATATTTT
TRBD2	TRBV6-6	TRBJ2-1	NA	CASSWTSGEANEQFF	TGTGCCAGCAGTTGGACTAGCGGGGAAGCGAATGAGCAGTTCTTC
NA	TRBV5-1	TRBJ1-4	NA	CASSSNGGVGEKLFF	TGCGCCAGCAGCTCAAATGGGGGCGTAGGAGAAAAACTGTTTTTT
TRBD1	TRBV2	TRBJ1-4	NA	CARGQAHNEKLFF	TGTGCCAGGGGACAGGCGCATAATGAAAAACTGTTTTTT
NA	TRBV30	TRBJ2-2	once	CAWSGGNTGELFF	TGTGCCTGGAGTGGGGGGAACACCGGGGAGCTGTTTTTT
NA	TRBV6-5	TRBJ2-7	NA	CASSQPRDGYEQYF	TGTGCCAGCAGTCAGCCCCGGGACGGGTACGAGCAGTACTTC
NA	TRBV19	TRBJ2-7	few	CASSIRGGGYEQYF	TGTGCCAGTAGTATACGCGGAGGAGGCTACGAGCAGTACTTC
TRBD2	TRBV11-3	TRBJ2-4	NA	CASSPEGGGGIQYF	TGTGCCAGCAGCCCAGAAGGCGGGGGTGGCATTCAGTACTTC
NA	TRBV2	TRBJ2-3	NA	CASSEGLSNVDTQYF	TGTGCCAGCAGTGAGGGGTTATCGAATGTAGATACGCAGTATTTT
NA	TRBV5-6	TRBJ2-7	NA	CASSLGGAGIYEQYF	TGTGCCAGCAGCTTGGGGGGCGCGGGTATCTACGAGCAGTACTTC